This entry lists 9 T cell receptor beta chains sequenced from one sample in a study of cytomegalovirus exposure and HLA in healthy donors. The PCR contained 60 Vbeta and 13 Jbeta primers. Clones were sequenced by immunoSEQ multiplex PCR, and TCRdb holds only the in-frame ones, with some missing. In all, the sample yields 55,000 to 75,000 clones. Sequenced: PBMCs. These receptors came from a woman in her 30s in good health and CMV-seronegative.

V gene TRBV4-1 combines with J gene TRBJ1-2; D possibly corresponds to TRBD1 (5 bases). V lost 0 bases and J 3 bases, leaving 11 bases between the germline ends. Germline-derived CDR1 and CDR2 are MGHRA and YSYEKL. This CDR3 is 15 amino acids long. CDR3 loop: CASSQDRGAYYGYTF. The DNA of the CDR3 is TGCGCCAGCAGCCAAGATCGTGGGGCGTACTATGGCTACACCTTC.

The chain combines TRBV19 with TRBJ1-5; D not resolved. Germline V gene lookup returns CDR1 LNHDA and CDR2 SQIVND (reference sequence). Trimming took 6 bases from V and 3 from J, leaving 15 bases between them. This CDR3 comprises 15 residues. The DNA for the CDR3 is TGTGCCAGTAGCGCCGGGGAGTATGTCAATCAGCCCCAGCATTTT. Translating it yields CASSAGEYVNQPQHF.

Here the CDR3 reads CASSSPVVASGSVYEQYF. The CDR3 bases are TGTGCCAGCAGTTCCCCCGTAGTGGCGAGCGGGAGTGTATACGAGCAGTACTTC. The rearrangement links TRBV28 to TRBJ2-7, with TRBD2 matching 8 bases. V shed 4 bases, J shed 4 bases, and the junction held 18 bases outside the gene matches. In germline, CDR1 is MDHEN, CDR2 SYDVKM. The CDR3 covers 18 residues.

V is TRBV28 and J is TRBJ1-5; 9 bases fit TRBD1. After removal of 5 bases from V and 0 bases from J, the junction contained 5 bases not matched to a gene. The CDR3 runs 16 residues. Germline loops: CDR1 MDHEN, CDR2 SYDVKM. The CDR3 DNA reads as TGTGCCAGCAGTCCCGACAGGGGGTATAGCAATCAGCCCCAGCATTTT. Its translation is CASSPDRGYSNQPQHF.

CDR3 nucleotides: TGTGCCAGCAGCTTACCTACAGGGGTAGGGGAGACCCAGTACTTC. Translated: CASSLPTGVGETQYF. The chain has TRBV7-9 and TRBJ2-5; 7 nucleotides agree with TRBD1. The V segment lost 2 bases and the J segment 5 bases; nucleotides outside the gene matches: 8. CDR1 is SEHNR and CDR2 is FQNEAQ in the germline V gene (reference sequence). The CDR3 extends over 15 amino acids. The full variable domain, with the rest looked up from reference TRBV7-9 and TRBJ2-5, is DTGVSQNPRHKITKRGQNVTFRCDPISEHNRLYWYRQTLGQGPEFLTYFQNEAQLEKSRLLSDRFSAERPKGSFSTLEIQRTEQGDSAMYLCASSLPTGVGETQYFGPGTRLLVL.

The chain links TRBV4-3 to TRBJ2-7; tentatively, D is TRBD2 (6 bases). The germline V gene has CDR1 LGHNA and CDR2 YSLEER. Deletions cut 0 bases from V and 6 bases from J, with 21 bases between. The CDR3 runs 17 residues. The CDR3 DNA is TGCGCCAGCAGCCAAGATTCAGTCGGGAAGGGAGCGGGCGAGCAGTACTTC. It codes for CASSQDSVGKGAGEQYF.

The genes are TRBV6-5 and TRBJ1-1; 9 bases agree with TRBD1. J gave up 1 base and V 6 bases, and 3 bases lay outside the gene matches. The CDR3 contains 14 residues. CDR1 is MNHEY and CDR2 is SVGAGI in the germline V gene. Written as DNA, the CDR3 is TGTGCCAGCAGCCTGGGACAGGGGAACACTGAAGCTTTCTTT. Its translation: CASSLGQGNTEAFF.

The V call is TRBV18, the J call TRBJ2-7; possibly TRBD1 for D (5 bases). There are 15 residues in the CDR3. Germline CDR1 KGHSH, CDR2 LQKENI. The ends were cut back, 4 bases at V and 0 bases at J, with 13 bases in the middle. CDR3 region: CASSRAGISSYEQYF. The CDR3 DNA reads as TGTGCCAGCTCACGGGCAGGGATAAGCTCCTACGAGCAGTACTTC.

V usage is TRBV4-3 and J usage is TRBJ1-2; 7 bases line up with TRBD1. This CDR3 spans 15 amino acids. The germline gives CDR1 LGHNA, CDR2 YSLEER. With 2 bases clipped from V and 4 bases from J, the junction kept 7 bases outside the gene matches. In DNA form, the CDR3 reads TGCGCCAGCAGCCAAAGGTGGGACAGAGTCTATGGCTACACCTTC. This gives the protein CASSQRWDRVYGYTF.